This T cell receptor beta chain was sequenced during a study of T cell responses to AZD1222 COVID-19 vaccine. Profiling relied on immunoSEQ multiplex PCR, and the TCRdb table lists in-frame clones only, not all of them. The sample has 150,000 or so clones; nearly 95% are singletons. The sequence was collected from an adult in good health. The sample was peripheral blood, taken on day 0 of AZD1222 vaccination.

The CDR3 sequence: CASSAVIAGSNEQFF. For the CDR3, the DNA is TGTGCCAGCAGTGCTGTAATAGCGGGATCCAATGAGCAGTTCTTC. The chain carries TRBV6-4 and TRBJ2-1, with 8 bases that match TRBD2. The V segment lost 4 bases and the J segment 6 bases; nucleotides outside the gene matches: 8. CDR3 length: 15 amino acids. Germline V gives CDR1 MRHNA, CDR2 SNTAGT.